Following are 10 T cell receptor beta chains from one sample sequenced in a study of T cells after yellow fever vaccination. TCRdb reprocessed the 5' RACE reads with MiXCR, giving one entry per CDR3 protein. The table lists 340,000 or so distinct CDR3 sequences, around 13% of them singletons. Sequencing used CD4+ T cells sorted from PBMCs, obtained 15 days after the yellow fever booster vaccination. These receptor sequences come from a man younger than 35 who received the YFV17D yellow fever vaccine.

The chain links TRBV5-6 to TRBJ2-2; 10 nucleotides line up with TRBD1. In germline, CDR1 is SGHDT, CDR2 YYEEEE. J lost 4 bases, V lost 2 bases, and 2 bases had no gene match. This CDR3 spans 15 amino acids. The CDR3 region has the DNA TGTGCCAGCAGCTTACGACAGGGGGCCACCGGGGAGCTGTTTTTT. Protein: CASSLRQGATGELFF.

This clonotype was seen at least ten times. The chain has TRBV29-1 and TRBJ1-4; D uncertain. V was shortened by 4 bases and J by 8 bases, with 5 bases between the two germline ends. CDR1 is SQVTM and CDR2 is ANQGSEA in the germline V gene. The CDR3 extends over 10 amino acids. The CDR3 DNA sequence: TGCAGCGTTGGGAGCGAAAAACTGTTTTTT. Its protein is CSVGSEKLFF.

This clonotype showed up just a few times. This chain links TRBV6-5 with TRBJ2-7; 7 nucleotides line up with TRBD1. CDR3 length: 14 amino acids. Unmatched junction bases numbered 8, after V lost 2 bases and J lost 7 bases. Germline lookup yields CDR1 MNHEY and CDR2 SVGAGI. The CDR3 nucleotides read TGTGCCAGCAGTTACACCGGGACAGCTCTGGAGCAGTACTTC. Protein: CASSYTGTALEQYF.

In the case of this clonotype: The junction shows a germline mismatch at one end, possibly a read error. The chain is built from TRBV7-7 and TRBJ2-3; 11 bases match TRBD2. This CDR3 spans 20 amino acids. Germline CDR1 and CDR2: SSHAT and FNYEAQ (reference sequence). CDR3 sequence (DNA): TGTGCTAGCAGCTTAGGGCTTGCTAGCGGGGGGCCAACGGGTGCAGATACGCAGTATTTT. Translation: CASSLGLASGGPTGADTQYF.

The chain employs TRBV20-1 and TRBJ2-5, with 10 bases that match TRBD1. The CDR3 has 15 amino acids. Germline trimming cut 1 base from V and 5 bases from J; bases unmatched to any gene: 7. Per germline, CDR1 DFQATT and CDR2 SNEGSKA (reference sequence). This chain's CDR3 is CSARGQGAFYETQYF. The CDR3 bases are TGCAGTGCTAGAGGACAGGGGGCTTTCTATGAGACCCAGTACTTC.

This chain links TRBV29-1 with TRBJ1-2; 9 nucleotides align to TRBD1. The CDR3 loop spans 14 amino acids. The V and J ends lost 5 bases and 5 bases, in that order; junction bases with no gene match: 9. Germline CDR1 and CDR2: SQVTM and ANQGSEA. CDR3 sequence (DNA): TGCAGCGTTTCCCCCAGGACAGGGGTATATGGCTACACCTTC. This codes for CSVSPRTGVYGYTF.

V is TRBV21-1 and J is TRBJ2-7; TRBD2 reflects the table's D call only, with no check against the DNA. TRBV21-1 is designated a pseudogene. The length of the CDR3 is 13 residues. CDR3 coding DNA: TGTGCCAGCAGCAAAGGGGAGGGGGTCGAGCAGTACTTC. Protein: CASSKGEGVEQYF.

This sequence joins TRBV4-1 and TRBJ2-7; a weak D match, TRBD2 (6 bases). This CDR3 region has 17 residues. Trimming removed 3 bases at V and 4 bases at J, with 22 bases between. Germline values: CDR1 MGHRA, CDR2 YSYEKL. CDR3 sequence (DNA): TGCGCCAGCAGCCAGGAGATCGTGGGAGGAGGGTGGTACGAGCAGTACTTC. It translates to CASSQEIVGGGWYEQYF.

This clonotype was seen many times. This CDR3 is CASRPLAGTDTQYF. CDR3 DNA: TGTGCCAGCAGACCACTAGCGGGCACAGATACGCAGTATTTT. This rearrangement joins TRBV2 to TRBJ2-3; 8 nucleotides match TRBD2. The ends lost 6 bases at V and 1 base at J; junction bases unmatched: 3. The CDR3 length is 14 residues. CDR1 and CDR2 (germline): SNHLY, FYNNEI.

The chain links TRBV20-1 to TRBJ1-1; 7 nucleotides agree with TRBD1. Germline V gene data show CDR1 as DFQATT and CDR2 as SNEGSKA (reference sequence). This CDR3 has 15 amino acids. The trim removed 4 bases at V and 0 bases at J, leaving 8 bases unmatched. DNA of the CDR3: TGCAGTGCTAACCCTCGGACAGGTATGAACACTGAAGCTTTCTTT. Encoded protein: CSANPRTGMNTEAFF.